The entry below describes one TCR beta chain. The antigen is undetermined. This specimen comes from a study of cytomegalovirus exposure and HLA in healthy donors. Regarding the study as a whole: About 87% or about 30% of the time was how often most TCR beta V segments were productive, according to an earlier analysis.

The CDR3 runs to 15 residues. Per germline, CDR1 MNHEY and CDR2 SVGAGI. The junction had 10 bases not matched to a gene; V was cut back by 6 bases and J by 4 bases. The PCR employed 60 Vbeta primers together with 13 Jbeta primers. Only in-frame clones appear in the TCRdb table, and some are missing; sequencing was by immunoSEQ multiplex PCR. Of 200,000 to 250,000 clones listed, 65% to 75% are singletons. The source material was PBMCs. This rearrangement joins TRBV6-5 to TRBJ2-5, with 8 bases that match TRBD2. The receptor comes from a woman in her 30s in good health and CMV-seronegative. Written as DNA, the CDR3 is TGTGCCAGCAGCCAATCTTGGACTAGCCTAGAGACCCAGTACTTC. Protein: CASSQSWTSLETQYF.